This TCR beta chain stems from a study of identical twins. Germline assignment: CDR1 SGHTA and CDR2 FQGNSA. V trimming: 0 bases; J trimming: 4 bases; junction bases outside the gene matches: 6. The CDR3 runs to 16 residues. Overall study findings and caveats: A lower insertion count was a feature of abundant cord blood beta clonotypes, with no such feature in memory repertoires.

This clonotype was seen many times. The antigen remains unidentified. One entry per CDR3 protein results from TCRdb running MiXCR on the 5' RACE reads. Found here are approximately 600,000 distinct CDR3 sequences, around 9.6% of them singletons; the top ten hold 2.5% to 3%. The data were also submitted as part of a second study, on yellow fever vaccine responses in identical twins. According to that study: Twins' vaccine T cell responses were reported to seem partly convergent and partly personalized.

The chain uses TRBV7-2 and TRBJ2-1, with 7 bases fitting TRBD1. The source material was PBMCs. The receptor was isolated from a woman younger than 35 in good health. In nucleotides, the CDR3 is TGTGCCAGCAGCTTAGCGCTTAGGGGGCGATACAATGAGCAGTTCTTC. Its translation: CASSLALRGRYNEQFF.